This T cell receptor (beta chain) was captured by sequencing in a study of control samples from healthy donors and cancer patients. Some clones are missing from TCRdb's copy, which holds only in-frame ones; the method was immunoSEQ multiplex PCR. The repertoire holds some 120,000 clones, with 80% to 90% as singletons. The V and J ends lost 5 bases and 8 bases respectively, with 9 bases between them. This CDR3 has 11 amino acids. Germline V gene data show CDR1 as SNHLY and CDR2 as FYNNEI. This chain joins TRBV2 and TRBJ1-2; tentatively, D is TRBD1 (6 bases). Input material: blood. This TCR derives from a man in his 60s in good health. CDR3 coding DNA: TGTGCCAGCAGTAACAGGGTAGGCTACACCTTC. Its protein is CASSNRVGYTF.